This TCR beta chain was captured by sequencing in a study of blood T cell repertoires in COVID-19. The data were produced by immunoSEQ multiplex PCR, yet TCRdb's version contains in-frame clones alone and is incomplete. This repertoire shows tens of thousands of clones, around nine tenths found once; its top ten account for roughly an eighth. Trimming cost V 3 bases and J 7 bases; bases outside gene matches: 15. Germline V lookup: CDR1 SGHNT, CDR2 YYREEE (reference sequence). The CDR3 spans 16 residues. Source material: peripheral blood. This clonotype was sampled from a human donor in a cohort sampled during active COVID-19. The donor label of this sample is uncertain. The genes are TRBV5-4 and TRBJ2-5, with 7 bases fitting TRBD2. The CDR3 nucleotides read TGTGCCAGCAGCTCCTTGAGCGGGAACACCCAGGGGACCCAGTACTTC. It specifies CASSSLSGNTQGTQYF.